The 5 T cell receptor beta chains listed next were all sequenced from one sample in a study of T cell responses to AZD1222 COVID-19 vaccine. Produced via immunoSEQ multiplex PCR; TCRdb's table is partial and in-frame only. The data show under 35,000 clones, around 87% seen once. Sequencing was performed on peripheral blood, taken 28 days after the second AZD1222 dose. The source of these receptors is an adult who received the AZD1222 COVID-19 vaccine.

The chain recombines TRBV11-3 with TRBJ2-7; 9 bases are shared with TRBD1. CDR1 is SGHNT, CDR2 YENEEA, per germline. This CDR3 is built from 14 residues. Trimming cost V 5 bases and J 6 bases; bases outside gene matches: 8. In nucleotides, the CDR3 is TGTGCCAGCAGCGCGGGCGGGACAGGGCTCGAGCAGTACTTC. This codes for CASSAGGTGLEQYF.

The J gene is TRBJ1-6, the V gene TRBV18; 7 positions agree with TRBD1. Germline assignment: CDR1 KGHSH and CDR2 LQKENI. The CDR3 runs to 18 residues. Trimming took 6 bases from V and 11 from J; bases not matched to a gene: 22. CDR3 bases: TGTGCCAGCTCTCTAACGGCTTCTAGAGGGGGCGCTGGTACACCCCTCCACTTT. Translating gives CASSLTASRGGAGTPLHF.

This rearrangement joins TRBV4-2 to TRBJ2-1; 9 bases map to TRBD2. Germline CDR1 is LGHNA and CDR2 is YNFKEQ. CDR3 length equals 17 residues. Losses at the gene ends were 1 base for V and 8 bases for J; bases not matched to a gene: 12. The CDR3 region has the DNA TGTGCCAGCAGCCAAGTCGGGGGAGCGGGGGGCCAAGATGAGCAGTTCTTC. It yields the protein CASSQVGGAGGQDEQFF.

This clone was recorded only once. V usage is TRBV5-1 and J usage is TRBJ1-1; 7 bases line up with TRBD1. The CDR3 runs to 13 residues. After removal of 1 base from V and 3 bases from J, the junction contained 0 bases not matched to a gene. CDR1 is SGHRS, CDR2 YFSETQ, per germline. DNA of the CDR3: TGCGCCAGCAGCTTGACAGGGGACACTGAAGCTTTCTTT. It yields the protein CASSLTGDTEAFF.

This sequence joins TRBV5-4 and TRBJ2-5; D may be TRBD1 (6 bases). Per germline, CDR1 SGHNT and CDR2 YYREEE (reference sequence). The CDR3 sequence is 19 residues long. Trimming left V 4 bases short and J 4 bases short, with 29 bases between. For the CDR3, the DNA is TGTGCCAGCAGCACAGTTCCGGTAGCAACCAAAGGGGGTGGAGAGACCCAGTACTTC. Translating it yields CASSTVPVATKGGGETQYF.